This T cell receptor beta chain is from a study of human T cells and chemical hapten exposure. Study findings and constraints: Higher patch test scores went with higher counts of PT1 expanded TCRs.

Germline V CDR1 and CDR2: LNHDA, SQIVND (reference sequence). V dropped 3 bases and J dropped 4; count of bases not matched to a gene: 2. The CDR3 sequence is 13 residues long. This clonotype was seen only a few times. Antigen unknown. TCRdb analysed the RACE reads with MiXCR anew, one entry per CDR3 protein. The sample yields more than 100,000 distinct CDR3 sequences, roughly an eighth seen once. The time point denotes: patch test 1, 2 weeks after DPC sensitization. The treatment was: therapeutic diphenylcyclopropenone sensitization with weekly scalp DPC. Here the sequenced sample was whole blood, taken in connection with sensitization to the hapten diphenylcyclopropenone (DPC). The rearrangement uses TRBV19 and TRBJ1-2; 7 bases are a match to TRBD1. This clonotype was obtained from a man younger than 35 with alopecia areata. Some clones in this sample may be carry-over from other donors' samples. The CDR3 sequence is CASSIDRAYGYTF. The CDR3 nucleotides are TGTGCCAGTAGTATCGACAGGGCCTATGGCTACACCTTC.